The 26 T cell receptor beta chains listed next were all sequenced from one sample in a study of CD8+ T cells in alopecia areata. Treatment: oral pan-JAK inhibitor, 5-10 mg twice daily. TCR sequencing used cDNA made by reverse transcription of extracted RNA. The assay was immunoSEQ multiplex PCR, and TCRdb's table has in-frame clones only and misses some. The sample gives some 170,000 clones, approximately 53% of which show up once; roughly 10% is in the top ten. Sequenced here: CD8+ T cells sorted from blood, sampled at week 24, from a patient treated with tofacitinib. The receptors originated from a human donor with alopecia areata.

The genes are TRBV9 and TRBJ2-7, with 9 bases matching TRBD1. Germline lookup yields CDR1 SGDLS and CDR2 YYNGEE. This CDR3 region has 15 residues. The trim removed 5 bases at V and 6 bases at J, leaving 12 bases unmatched. DNA for the CDR3: TGTGCCAGCAGTGGGGGTCCCGGGACAGGGTTCGAGCAGTACTTC. Amino acids: CASSGGPGTGFEQYF.

The chain is built from TRBV10-2 and TRBJ2-7, with unresolved D. With 1 base removed from V and 2 bases from J, the gap between germline ends came to 9 bases. The V gene's germline CDR1 is WSHSY and CDR2 SAAADI. The CDR3 runs 14 residues. The CDR3 loop reads CASSEWDRTYEQYF. The CDR3 nucleotides read TGCGCCAGCAGTGAGTGGGATCGGACCTACGAGCAGTACTTC.

This clone was found a few times. The rearrangement joins TRBV4-3 to TRBJ2-3; no reliable D call. Germline V CDR1 and CDR2: LGHNA, YSLEER. The CDR3 is 12 amino acids. With 0 bases removed from V and 9 bases from J, the gap between germline ends came to 7 bases. The CDR3 nucleotides are TGCGCCAGCAGCCAAGATTCCGACACGCAGTATTTT. Translated: CASSQDSDTQYF.

This clone has just a few counts. The genes are TRBV4-3 and TRBJ1-1; D gene ambiguous. Germline CDR1 is LGHNA and CDR2 is YSLEER. The CDR3 spans 15 residues. Deletions cut 5 bases from V and 2 bases from J, with 15 bases between. CDR3 sequence: CASSEGSGINTEAFF. The CDR3 coding sequence is TGCGCCAGCAGCGAAGGGTCCGGGATCAACACTGAAGCTTTCTTT.

The chain is built from TRBV7-6 and TRBJ2-4; 7 bases are shared with TRBD1. Germline assignment: CDR1 SGHVS and CDR2 FNYEAQ. V was pared by 5 bases and J by 4 bases, with 5 bases of the junction left unmatched. The CDR3 sequence is 14 residues long. The CDR3 nucleotides read TGTGCCAGCAGCGCCCGGGACAGTAAAAACATTCAGTACTTC. Its protein is CASSARDSKNIQYF.

The chain employs TRBV29-1 and TRBJ1-3; 8 bases map to TRBD1. J gave up 4 bases and V 7 bases, and 6 bases lay outside the gene matches. This CDR3 is 13 amino acids long. Germline CDR1 reads SQVTM; CDR2 reads ANQGSEA. This chain's CDR3 is CSAAGGSGNTIYF. CDR3 bases: TGCAGCGCCGCAGGGGGCTCAGGAAACACCATATATTTT. Full variable domain (remainder filled in from reference TRBV29-1 and TRBJ1-3): SAVISQKPSRDICQRGTSLTIQCQVDSQVTMMFWYRQQPGQSLTLIATANQGSEATYESGFVIDKFPISRPNLTFSTLTVSNMSPEDSSIYLCSAAGGSGNTIYFGEGSWLTVV.

V gene TRBV2 combines with J gene TRBJ1-1; D is ambiguous. The germline gives CDR1 SNHLY, CDR2 FYNNEI. This CDR3 has 11 amino acids. Between the trimmed V and J ends, which lost 6 bases and 8 bases, there was a span of 10 bases. CDR3 nucleotides: TGTGCCAGCAGGAACGCGTTAGAAGCTTTCTTT. It specifies CASRNALEAFF.

The V and J genes are TRBV4-1 and TRBJ2-3; D is unresolved. V lost 9 bases, J lost 0 bases, and 13 bases lay in between. This CDR3 is 14 amino acids long. From germline, CDR1 is MGHRA and CDR2 YSYEKL. The CDR3 reads CASSKISSTDTQYF. The CDR3 bases are TGCGCCAGTTCCAAGATTTCTAGCACAGATACGCAGTATTTT.

CDR3 amino acids: CASSPEAKNTEAFF. The CDR3, as DNA: TGTGCCAGCAGCCCAGAGGCCAAGAACACTGAAGCTTTCTTT. The J gene is TRBJ1-1, the V gene TRBV7-6; D gene unclear. The CDR3 sequence is 14 residues long. V was shortened by 5 bases and J by 1 base, with 11 bases between the two germline ends. CDR1 SGHVS and CDR2 FNYEAQ come from the germline V gene. The full variable domain, in which reference TRBV7-6 and TRBJ1-1 provide the parts outside the CDR3, is GAGVSQSPRYKVTKRGQDVALRCDPISGHVSLYWYRQALGQGPEFLTYFNYEAQQDKSGLPNDRFSAERPEGSISTLTIQRTEQRDSAMYRCASSPEAKNTEAFFGQGTRLTVV.

The chain employs TRBV2 and TRBJ2-2, with 14 bases matching TRBD2. The CDR3 is made up of 17 amino acids. From germline, CDR1 is SNHLY and CDR2 FYNNEI. Trimming removed 5 bases from V and 1 base from J; junction bases left unmatched: 3. The CDR3 region is CASSRTSGGKNTGELFF. CDR3 nucleotides: TGTGCCAGCAGTCGGACTAGCGGGGGGAAGAACACCGGGGAGCTGTTTTTT.

This chain connects TRBV4-3 to TRBJ2-3; D gene uncertain. V lost 1 base and J lost 4, with 6 bases in between. This CDR3 has 13 amino acids. The germline CDR1 and CDR2 sequences are LGHNA and YSLEER. In DNA form, the CDR3 reads TGCGCCAGCAGCCAAGGGCCTGCAGATACGCAGTATTTT. Protein sequence: CASSQGPADTQYF.

The chain employs TRBV6-5 and TRBJ1-2; no clear D gene. Looked up from germline, CDR1 is MNHEY and CDR2 is SVGAGI. Trimming removed 0 bases from V and 5 bases from J, with 13 bases in between. This CDR3 comprises 15 residues. CDR3 in DNA: TGTGCCAGCAGTTACTCAGAAGAGACCGTATATGGCTACACCTTC. Translation gives CASSYSEETVYGYTF.

This clone turned up a few times. The chain combines TRBV28 with TRBJ2-1; the D call may be TRBD1 or TRBD2 (6 bases each). Trimming took 6 bases from V and 7 from J, leaving 13 bases between them. Germline CDR1 and CDR2: MDHEN and SYDVKM. The CDR3 covers 13 residues. CDR3 in amino acids: CASSQKGGNEQFF. The CDR3 DNA is TGTGCCAGCAGCCAAAAGGGGGGAAATGAGCAGTTCTTC.

This rearrangement joins TRBV30 to TRBJ1-4; 10 bases are a match to TRBD1. Per germline, CDR1 GTSNPN and CDR2 SVGIG (reference sequence). CDR3 length equals 14 residues. V shed 1 base and J 7 bases; nucleotides not matched to a gene: 3. CDR3 sequence: CAWSAGTGVEKLFF. The CDR3, as DNA: TGTGCCTGGAGTGCCGGGACAGGGGTTGAAAAACTGTTTTTT.

The rearrangement joins TRBV9 to TRBJ2-1; TRBD2 matches 8 bases. V shed 4 bases, J shed 2 bases, and the junction held 11 bases outside the gene matches. The CDR3 loop spans 17 amino acids. Germline CDR1 is SGDLS and CDR2 is YYNGEE. CDR3 in DNA: TGTGCCAGCAGCCCCCACGGGGGGGGACTCACCTACAATGAGCAGTTCTTC. Amino acid sequence: CASSPHGGGLTYNEQFF.

This sequence joins TRBV25-1 and TRBJ1-2, with TRBD1 matching 7 bases. Germline values: CDR1 MGHDK, CDR2 SYGVNS. The CDR3 has 17 amino acids. V lost 4 bases and J lost 4; bases outside the gene matches: 15. CDR3 protein: CASSALTTGTLGYGYTF. CDR3 coding DNA: TGTGCCAGCAGTGCACTTACGACAGGGACTCTCGGCTATGGCTACACCTTC.

The V gene is TRBV7-6, the J gene TRBJ2-5; TRBD2 agrees at 8 bases. This CDR3 has 15 amino acids. Looked up from germline, CDR1 is SGHVS and CDR2 is FNYEAQ. The V and J ends lost 4 bases and 4 bases, in that order; junction bases with no gene match: 8. CDR3 sequence: CASSSPEGLGETQYF. CDR3 nucleotides: TGTGCCAGCAGCTCCCCTGAGGGACTAGGAGAGACCCAGTACTTC.

The chain couples TRBV25-1 to TRBJ2-1; 10 positions match TRBD2. J gave up 2 bases and V 7 bases, and 2 bases lay outside the gene matches. CDR1 and CDR2 from the germline V gene are MGHDK and SYGVNS. This CDR3 spans 14 amino acids. Here the CDR3 reads CASTTSGTYNEQFF. The CDR3 DNA reads as TGTGCCAGCACAACTAGCGGGACCTACAATGAGCAGTTCTTC.

In this sample, this clone turned up a few times. The rearrangement uses TRBV6-6 and TRBJ2-3; TRBD1 is a possible D gene (6 bases). Germline-derived CDR1 and CDR2 are MNHNY and SVGAGI (reference sequence). Trimming took 6 bases from V and 2 from J, leaving 12 bases between them. This CDR3 region has 14 residues. CDR3 DNA: TGTGCCAGCAGCCAGGGGTCTTTCACAGATACGCAGTATTTT. Translated, it gives CASSQGSFTDTQYF.

This clone was recorded once. This sequence joins TRBV4-3 and TRBJ2-7; 7 nucleotides agree with TRBD2. The trim removed 0 bases at V and 5 bases at J, leaving 4 bases unmatched. CDR1 and CDR2 (germline): LGHNA, YSLEER. The length of the CDR3 is 14 residues. The CDR3 is CASSQDGSGDEQYF. The DNA of the CDR3 is TGCGCCAGCAGCCAAGATGGGAGCGGGGACGAGCAGTACTTC.

Regarding this clone: The sample carries other DNA sequences with the same CDR3. This sequence joins TRBV27 and TRBJ2-7; 7 bases align to TRBD1. Germline V gene sequence: CDR1 MNHEY, CDR2 SMNVEV (reference sequence). V gave up 4 bases and J gave up 1 base; unmatched junction bases: 4. CDR3 length: 14 residues. CDR3 in amino acids: CASSSPGQSYEQYF. As DNA, the CDR3 is TGTGCCAGCAGTTCCCCGGGACAGTCCTACGAGCAGTACTTC.

This clone was picked up a small number of times. The V call is TRBV11-2, the J call TRBJ2-7; D tentatively reads TRBD1 or TRBD2 (5 bases each). There are 10 residues in the CDR3. Between the trimmed V and J ends, which lost 6 bases and 5 bases, there was a span of 5 bases. Germline V gene sequence: CDR1 SGHAT, CDR2 FQNNGV. CDR3 coding DNA: TGTGCCAGCAGGGGACACGAGCAGTACTTC. It is translated as CASRGHEQYF.

Written as DNA, the CDR3 is TGTGCCAGCAGCTTGGGGACAGATACGCAGTATTTT. Translation gives CASSLGTDTQYF. The chain uses TRBV7-6 and TRBJ2-3, with D unresolved. Between the trimmed V and J ends, which lost 3 bases and 3 bases, there was a span of 4 bases. The germline V gene encodes CDR1 SGHVS and CDR2 FNYEAQ. The CDR3 length is 12 residues. The full variable domain, in which reference TRBV7-6 and TRBJ2-3 provide the parts outside the CDR3, is GAGVSQSPRYKVTKRGQDVALRCDPISGHVSLYWYRQALGQGPEFLTYFNYEAQQDKSGLPNDRFSAERPEGSISTLTIQRTEQRDSAMYRCASSLGTDTQYFGPGTRLTVL.

The chain carries TRBV29-1 and TRBJ2-7, with D perhaps being TRBD1 or TRBD2 (5 bases each). V lost 7 bases and J 4 bases, leaving 11 bases between the germline ends. Germline V CDR1 and CDR2: SQVTM, ANQGSEA. The length of the CDR3 is 11 residues. The CDR3 spells CSGGRRYEQYF. Here the CDR3 DNA reads TGCAGCGGGGGACGGCGGTACGAGCAGTACTTC.

This chain uses TRBV4-3 with TRBJ2-7; no clear D gene. Germline CDR1 reads LGHNA; CDR2 reads YSLEER. CDR3 size: 16 residues. Trimming cost V 0 bases and J 2 bases, with 14 bases left between them. The CDR3 DNA is TGCGCCAGCAGCCAAGATTGGGTGGGTTCTGCCTACGAGCAGTACTTC. It translates to CASSQDWVGSAYEQYF.

This clone has more than one count but fewer than ten. CDR3 bases: TGCAGCGTTCGCGGGGAAGAGACCCAGTACTTC. This codes for CSVRGEETQYF. This chain links TRBV29-1 with TRBJ2-5; TRBD2 is a possible D gene (6 bases). V lost 5 bases, J lost 3 bases, and 7 bases lay in between. CDR1 is SQVTM, CDR2 ANQGSEA, per germline. The CDR3 has 11 amino acids.